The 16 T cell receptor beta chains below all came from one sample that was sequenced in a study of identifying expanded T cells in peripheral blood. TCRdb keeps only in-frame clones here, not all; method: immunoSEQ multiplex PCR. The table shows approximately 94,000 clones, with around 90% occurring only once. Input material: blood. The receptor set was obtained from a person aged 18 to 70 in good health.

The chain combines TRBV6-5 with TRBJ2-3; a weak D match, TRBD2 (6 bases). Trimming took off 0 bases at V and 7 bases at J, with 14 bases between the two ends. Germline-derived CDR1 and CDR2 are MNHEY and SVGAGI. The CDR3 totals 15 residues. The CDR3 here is CASSYSGGALYTQYF. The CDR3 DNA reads TGTGCCAGCAGTTACTCGGGGGGAGCACTCTATACGCAGTATTTT.

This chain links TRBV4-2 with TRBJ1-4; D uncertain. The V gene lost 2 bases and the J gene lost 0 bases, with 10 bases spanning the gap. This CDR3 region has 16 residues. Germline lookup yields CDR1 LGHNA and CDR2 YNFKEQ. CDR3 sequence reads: CASSQPTLTTNEKLFF. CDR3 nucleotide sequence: TGTGCCAGCAGCCAACCTACCCTCACAACTAATGAAAAACTGTTTTTT.

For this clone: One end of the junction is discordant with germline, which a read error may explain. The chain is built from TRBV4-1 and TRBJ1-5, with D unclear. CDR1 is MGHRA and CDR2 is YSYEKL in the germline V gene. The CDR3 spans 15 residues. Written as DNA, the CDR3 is TGCGCCAGCAGCCAAATTCATCGTTCCGACAATTTTATATCATTT. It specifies CASSQIHRSDNFISF.

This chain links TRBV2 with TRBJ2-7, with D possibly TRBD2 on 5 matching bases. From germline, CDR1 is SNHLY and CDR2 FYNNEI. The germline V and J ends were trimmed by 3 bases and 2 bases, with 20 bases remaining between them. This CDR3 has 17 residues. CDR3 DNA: TGTGCCAGCAGTGATAGGGTGTTGGCGGGCCCGACCTACGAGCAGTACTTC. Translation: CASSDRVLAGPTYEQYF. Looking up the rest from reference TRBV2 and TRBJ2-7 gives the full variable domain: EPEVTQTPSHQVTQMGQEVILRCVPISNHLYFYWYRQILGQKVEFLVSFYNNEISEKSEIFDDQFSVERPDGSNFTLKIRSTKLEDSAMYFCASSDRVLAGPTYEQYFGPGTRLTVT.

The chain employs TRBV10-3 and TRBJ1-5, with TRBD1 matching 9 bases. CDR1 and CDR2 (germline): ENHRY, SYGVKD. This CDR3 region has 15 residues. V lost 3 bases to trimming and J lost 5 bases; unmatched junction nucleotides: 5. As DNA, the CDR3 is TGTGCCATCAGTGATACAGGGGGCCCCTATCAGCCCCAGCATTTT. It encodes CAISDTGGPYQPQHF.

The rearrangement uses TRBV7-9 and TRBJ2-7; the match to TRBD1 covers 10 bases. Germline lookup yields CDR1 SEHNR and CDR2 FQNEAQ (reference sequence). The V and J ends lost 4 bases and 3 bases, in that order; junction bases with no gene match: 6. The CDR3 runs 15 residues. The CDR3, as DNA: TGTGCCAGCAGCTCCGGGACAGGGGACCGCTACGAGCAGTACTTC. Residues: CASSSGTGDRYEQYF.

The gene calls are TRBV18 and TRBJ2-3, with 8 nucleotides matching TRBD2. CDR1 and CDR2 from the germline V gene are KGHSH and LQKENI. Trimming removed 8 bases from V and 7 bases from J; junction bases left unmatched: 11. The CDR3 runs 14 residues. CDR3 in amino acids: CASALGGAGNTQYF. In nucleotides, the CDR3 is TGTGCCAGCGCCCTCGGGGGGGCTGGGAATACGCAGTATTTT.

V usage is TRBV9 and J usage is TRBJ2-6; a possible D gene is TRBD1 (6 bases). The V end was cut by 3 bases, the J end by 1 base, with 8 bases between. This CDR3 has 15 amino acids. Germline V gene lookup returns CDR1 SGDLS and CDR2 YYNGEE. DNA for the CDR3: TGTGCCAGCAGCGGAACAGGGTCTGGGGCCAACGTCCTGACTTTC. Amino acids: CASSGTGSGANVLTF.

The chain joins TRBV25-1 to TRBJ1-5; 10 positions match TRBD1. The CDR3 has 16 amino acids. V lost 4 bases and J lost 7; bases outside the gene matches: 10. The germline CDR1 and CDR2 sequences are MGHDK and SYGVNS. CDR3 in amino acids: CASSGDRGSWEQPQHF. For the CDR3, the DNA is TGTGCCAGCAGTGGGGACAGGGGTAGTTGGGAACAGCCCCAGCATTTT. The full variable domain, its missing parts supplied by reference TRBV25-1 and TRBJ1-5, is EADIYQTPRYLVIGTGKKITLECSQTMGHDKMYWYQQDPGMELHLIHYSYGVNSTEKGDLSSESTVSRIRTEHFPLTLESARPSHTSQYLCASSGDRGSWEQPQHFGDGTRLSIL.

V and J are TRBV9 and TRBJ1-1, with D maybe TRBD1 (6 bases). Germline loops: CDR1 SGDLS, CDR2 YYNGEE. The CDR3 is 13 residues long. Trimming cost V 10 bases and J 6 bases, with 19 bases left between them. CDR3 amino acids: CASGGDMLSEAFF. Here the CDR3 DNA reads TGTGCCTCTGGGGGGGACATGTTATCTGAAGCTTTCTTT.

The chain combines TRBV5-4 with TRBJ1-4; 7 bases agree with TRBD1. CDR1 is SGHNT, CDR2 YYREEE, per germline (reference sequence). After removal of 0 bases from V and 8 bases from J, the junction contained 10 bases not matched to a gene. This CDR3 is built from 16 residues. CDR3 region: CASSLGATGIGEKLFF. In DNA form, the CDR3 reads TGTGCCAGCAGCTTGGGAGCGACAGGGATAGGGGAAAAACTGTTTTTT.

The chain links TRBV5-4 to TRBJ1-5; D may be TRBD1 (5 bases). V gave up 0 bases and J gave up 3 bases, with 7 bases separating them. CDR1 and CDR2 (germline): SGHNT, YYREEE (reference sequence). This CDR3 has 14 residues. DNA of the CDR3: TGTGCCAGCAGCTTGGAGGGGACCAATCAGCCCCAGCATTTT. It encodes CASSLEGTNQPQHF.

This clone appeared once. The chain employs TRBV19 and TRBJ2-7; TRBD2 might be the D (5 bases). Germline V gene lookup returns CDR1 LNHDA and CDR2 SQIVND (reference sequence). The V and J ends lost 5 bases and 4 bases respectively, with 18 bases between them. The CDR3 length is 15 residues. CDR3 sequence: CASSSIKDFGYEQYF. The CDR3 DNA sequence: TGTGCCAGTAGTTCGATTAAGGACTTCGGGTACGAGCAGTACTTC. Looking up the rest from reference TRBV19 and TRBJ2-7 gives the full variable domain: DGGITQSPKYLFRKEGQNVTLSCEQNLNHDAMYWYRQDPGQGLRLIYYSQIVNDFQKGDIAEGYSVSREKKESFPLTVTSAQKNPTAFYLCASSSIKDFGYEQYFGPGTRLTVT.

CDR3 DNA sequence: TGCACCAGCAGCCAAGGCGGCCTTGGTACGCGGTCCACTGAAGCTTTCTTT. This translates into CTSSQGGLGTRSTEAFF. This chain links TRBV1 with TRBJ1-1. TRBV1 is flagged as a pseudogene. The CDR3 covers 17 residues.

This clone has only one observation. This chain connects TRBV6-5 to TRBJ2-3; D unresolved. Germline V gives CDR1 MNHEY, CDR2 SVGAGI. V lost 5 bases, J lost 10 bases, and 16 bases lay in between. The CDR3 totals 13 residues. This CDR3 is CASSQPPRDSQYF. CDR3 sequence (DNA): TGTGCCAGCAGTCAACCTCCTAGGGATTCGCAGTATTTT.

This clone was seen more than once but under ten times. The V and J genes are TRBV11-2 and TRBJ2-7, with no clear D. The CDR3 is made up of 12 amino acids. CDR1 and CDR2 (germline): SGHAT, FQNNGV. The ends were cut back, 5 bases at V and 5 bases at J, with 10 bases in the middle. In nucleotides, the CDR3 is TGTGCCAGCAGCCGCAGAGGACACGAGCAGTACTTC. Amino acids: CASSRRGHEQYF.